A selection of T cell receptor beta chains follows, all from one sample in a study of T cell responses to AZD1222 COVID-19 vaccine. The method was immunoSEQ multiplex PCR; TCRdb's version includes in-frame clones alone and lacks a portion of them. The table has 120,000 to 150,000 clones, 75% to 95% seen once; the top ten hold roughly 3.2%. The starting material was peripheral blood, obtained on day 0 of AZD1222 vaccination. All receptors derive from an adult in good health. Each CDR3 is given with its conserved first and last residue. For some rows the clone size is stated as once, few or many, or as a class when expanded; others skip it.

.	TRBJ1-2	TRBV27	CASSPGIGYTF
once	TRBJ1-2	TRBV5-1	CASSPDGWSNYGYTF
.	TRBJ2-2	TRBV4-2	CASSQEAGGRTGELFF
.	TRBJ2-2	TRBV6-4	CASSDRANTGELFF
.	TRBJ2-2	TRBV6-2/TRBV6-3	CASSLTGTENTGELFF
once	TRBJ1-1	TRBV7-8	CASSLAKFGVGEAFF
once	TRBJ2-1	TRBV7-5	CARSLVPGYNEQFF
.	TRBJ1-2	TRBV10-3	CAIRMDRDRGNYGYTF
.	TRBJ1-6	TRBV5-1	CASSPSRPGQGDSPLHF
.	TRBJ1-2	TRBV4-2	CASSQDPGDQRRIGYTF
few	TRBJ2-6	TRBV29-1	CSVETTGGSSGANVLTF
.	TRBJ2-7	TRBV9	CASSSRTSGRLYEQYF
.	TRBJ1-4	TRBV5-5	CASRSGHNEKLFF
.	TRBJ1-1	TRBV11-2	CASSSQAAGVMNTEAFF
.	TRBJ2-1	TRBV15	CATSGGGGSAYNEQFF
.	TRBJ1-1	TRBV3-1/TRBV3-2	CASSQARGGTEAFF
.	TRBJ1-2	TRBV12-3/TRBV12-4	CASTLVPDYGYTF
.	TRBJ2-1	TRBV2	CASSGRVTIVYEQFF
.	TRBJ1-5	TRBV2	CASSEQGVGNQPQHF
.	TRBJ2-1	TRBV6-4	CASSVAGGDYNEQFF
.	TRBJ2-1	TRBV20-1	CSASPAGQRGLYNEQFF
.	TRBJ2-3	TRBV5-4	CASSQVLASDTQYF
.	TRBJ1-1	TRBV6-1	CASSEVRGNTEAFF
.	TRBJ1-5	TRBV5-1	CASSLGTGYNQPQHF
.	TRBJ2-7	TRBV18	CASSPLSVSAGTNEQYF
once	TRBJ1-4	TRBV6-6	CASSYSSNEKLFF
once	TRBJ1-2	TRBV28	CASSFSDEGYTF
.	TRBJ1-5	TRBV2	CASRAGTGGNQPQHF
.	TRBJ1-6	TRBV6-6	CASVILENSPLHF
.	TRBJ1-5	TRBV7-6	CASSLGQGMSQPQHF
.	TRBJ1-4	TRBV11-2	CASSLWAGQGGEKLFF
.	TRBJ1-3	TRBV7-6	CASSLTDAGNTIYF
few	TRBJ1-5	TRBV5-1	CASSLGDQRGNQPQHF
.	TRBJ1-2	TRBV19	CASGGPTDGHGYTF
.	TRBJ2-4	TRBV5-1	CASSLGAGENIQYF
.	TRBJ1-1	TRBV19	CASSIQGTNTEAFF
.	TRBJ2-3	TRBV6-5	CASSYKIGGPQYF
.	TRBJ2-7	TRBV12-3/TRBV12-4	CASRGYYEQYF
.	TRBJ1-4	TRBV29-1	CSVVDMGEKLFF
.	TRBJ1-2	TRBV5-4	CASSPGGSNYGYTF
.	TRBJ1-6	TRBV30	CAWSPGGGSPLHF
.	TRBJ1-2	TRBV7-8	CASSLAGAGGYTF
few	TRBJ2-6	TRBV6-2/TRBV6-3	CASSYAFSGANVLTF
.	TRBJ2-3	TRBV30	CAWSVGTDTQYF
.	TRBJ2-1	TRBV19	CASSTRLAGVANEQFF